The clone carrying this T cell receptor (beta chain) was detected many times. Germline V gene lookup returns CDR1 SEHNR and CDR2 FQNEAQ (reference sequence). V was clipped by 1 base and J by 4 bases, with 17 bases between them. CDR3 length equals 17 residues. This sample is drawn from a study of T cell repertoires in cytomegalovirus infection. TCRdb used MiXCR to reprocess the reads, holding one entry per CDR3 protein. The profile covers 200,000 to 300,000 distinct CDR3 sequences, with around 8.7% appearing a single time and roughly 15% taken by the ten largest. The clonotype originates from a human donor in good health (CMV status not recorded). Some clones in this sample may be carry-over from other donors' samples. The chain links TRBV7-9 to TRBJ2-1, with TRBD2 as a possible D gene (7 bases). Sequences were obtained from PBMCs. The CDR3 loop reads CASSLGPLGGLYNEQFF. In nucleotides, the CDR3 is TGTGCCAGCAGCTTAGGCCCTTTGGGGGGGCTTTACAATGAGCAGTTCTTC.